What follows is one T cell receptor (beta chain) and its context. The antigen is unknown. The J segment lost 8 bases and the V segment lost 5 bases, leaving 8 bases of the junction unmatched. Germline V CDR1 and CDR2: LGHNT, FRNRAP. The CDR3 contains 15 residues. This record belongs to a study of cytomegalovirus exposure and HLA in healthy donors. This PCR relied on a set of 60 Vbeta primers and 13 Jbeta primers. Produced via immunoSEQ multiplex PCR; TCRdb's table is partial and in-frame only. There are around 120,000 clones in the sample; around four fifths occur only once, and about 30% lies in the top ten. Study observations and caveats: Associated with HLA alleles at 0.05 false discovery rate in a later analysis were around 17,000 TCR beta sequences. Indistinguishable V segments, including TRBV6-2 and TRBV6-3, were excluded. With high specificity and sensitivity, the classifier reportedly diagnosed cytomegalovirus status.

The genes are TRBV12-5 and TRBJ2-1, with TRBD2 identical over 11 bases. The receptor was derived from a man aged 55-75 years in good health and CMV-seropositive. Input material: PBMCs. Here the CDR3 DNA reads TGTGCTAGTGGTGCCCTTAGCGGGGGGGTCGATGAGCAGTTCTTC. Protein: CASGALSGGVDEQFF.